This T cell receptor (beta chain) was identified during a study of blood T cell repertoires in COVID-19. Across the whole study: PBMCs, B-cell-depleted T cells, or T cells provided the cDNA or gDNA that made up the material.

As processed by the authors: The authors estimated nucleated cell counts from reference gene primer amplification. Clones were sequenced by immunoSEQ multiplex PCR, and TCRdb holds only the in-frame ones, with some missing. Clonal size and the V and J genes are those of that table, whereas D and trimming came from the DNA. The sample includes around 300,000 clones, approximately 85% of them seen just once. The TCR sequence derives from a woman aged 70-85 years with acute or convalescent COVID-19. Sequencing used peripheral blood.

CDR3 sequence (DNA): TGCGCCAGCAGCTTGGGACCGAGCGGGGGACAAGAGACCCAGTACTTC. It encodes CASSLGPSGGQETQYF. The V gene is TRBV5-1, the J gene TRBJ2-5, with 8 bases fitting TRBD2. Germline lookup yields CDR1 SGHRS and CDR2 YFSETQ. This CDR3 is built from 16 residues. V was pared by 0 bases and J by 2 bases, with 6 bases of the junction left unmatched.